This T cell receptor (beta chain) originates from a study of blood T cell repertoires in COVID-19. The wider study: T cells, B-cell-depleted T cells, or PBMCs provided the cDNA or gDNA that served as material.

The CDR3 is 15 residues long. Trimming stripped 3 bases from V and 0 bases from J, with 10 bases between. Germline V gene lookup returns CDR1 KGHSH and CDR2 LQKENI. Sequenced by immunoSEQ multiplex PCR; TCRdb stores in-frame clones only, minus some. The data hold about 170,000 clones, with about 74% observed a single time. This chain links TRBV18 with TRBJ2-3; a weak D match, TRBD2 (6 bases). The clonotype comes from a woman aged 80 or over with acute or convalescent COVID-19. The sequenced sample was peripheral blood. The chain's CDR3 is CASSPPGESTDTQYF. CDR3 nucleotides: TGTGCCAGCTCACCCCCGGGGGAGAGCACAGATACGCAGTATTTT.